The 27 T cell receptor beta chains below all came from one sample that was sequenced in a study of OX40 agonist ivuxolimab in advanced cancers. TCRdb's copy holds only in-frame clones and misses some; the assay was immunoSEQ multiplex PCR. This table has fewer than 90,000 clones, 91% appearing once. The sequencing here drew on CD4+ or CD8+ T cells sorted from blood, taken in a trial of the OX40 agonist ivuxolimab. Source of these receptors: an adult with an advanced solid tumor such as melanoma, head and neck, liver or kidney cancer.

The chain joins TRBV6-6 to TRBJ1-1, with D unresolved. The CDR3 length is 12 residues. Germline CDR1 reads MNHNY; CDR2 reads SVGAGI (reference sequence). V shed 2 bases and J shed 5 bases, with 6 bases lying between them. In DNA form, the CDR3 reads TGTGCCAGCAGTTACGCGGGGACTGAAGCTTTCTTT. Translation: CASSYAGTEAFF.

Written as DNA, the CDR3 is TGCGCCAGCAGCCTAGCGGGCCTCTCCTACAATGAGCAGTTCTTC. As protein: CASSLAGLSYNEQFF. The gene calls are TRBV4-1 and TRBJ2-1; 7 bases agree with TRBD2. The CDR3 has 15 amino acids. CDR1 and CDR2 (germline): MGHRA, YSYEKL. Trimming took 4 bases from V and 0 from J; bases not matched to a gene: 3.

The genes are TRBV11-3 and TRBJ2-2; D may match TRBD1 or TRBD2 (5 bases each). The CDR3 sequence is 17 residues long. Germline CDR1 reads SGHNT; CDR2 reads YENEEA. V gave up 5 bases and J gave up 3 bases, with 19 bases separating them. The CDR3 reads CASSHRGWGRDTGELFF. The CDR3, as DNA: TGTGCCAGCAGCCATCGTGGGTGGGGGAGAGACACCGGGGAGCTGTTTTTT.

The chain carries TRBV5-6 and TRBJ2-2, with no clear D. V dropped 0 bases and J dropped 6 bases, with 6 bases sitting between them. This CDR3 has 13 amino acids. From germline, CDR1 is SGHDT and CDR2 YYEEEE. CDR3 DNA sequence: TGTGCCAGCAGCTTGGGTCGGGCCGGGGAGCTGTTTTTT. Amino acid sequence: CASSLGRAGELFF.

The chain links TRBV7-2 to TRBJ2-5; D remains unclear. CDR3 length: 14 residues. Germline CDR1 is SGHTA and CDR2 is FQGNSA. With 5 bases removed from V and 0 bases from J, the gap between germline ends came to 10 bases. The CDR3 coding sequence is TGTGCCAGCAGCGAAACACGAGACCAAGAGACCCAGTACTTC. Translated: CASSETRDQETQYF.

The chain employs TRBV5-1 and TRBJ2-7; 7 bases align to TRBD1. The V gene end was trimmed by 4 bases and the J gene end by 6 bases; junction bases not matched to a gene: 13. This CDR3 has 15 amino acids. CDR1 is SGHRS, CDR2 YFSETQ, per germline. CDR3 loop: CASSPPGQSPSEQYF. The CDR3 DNA sequence: TGCGCCAGCAGCCCACCGGGACAGAGTCCTTCCGAGCAGTACTTC.

This chain links TRBV18 with TRBJ2-3, with TRBD1 as a possible D gene (6 bases). The length of the CDR3 is 15 residues. The germline CDR1 and CDR2 sequences are KGHSH and LQKENI. The V end lost 2 bases, the J end lost 3 bases, and 12 bases lay between the germline ends. CDR3 DNA sequence: TGTGCCAGCTCACCAAGACAGGCTTCGACAGATACGCAGTATTTT. Translation gives CASSPRQASTDTQYF. Based on the CDR3 plus reference TRBV18 and TRBJ2-3, the full variable domain is NAGVMQNPRHLVRRRGQEARLRCSPMKGHSHVYWYRQLPEEGLKFMVYLQKENIIDESGMPKERFSAEFPKEGPSILRIQQVVRGDSAAYFCASSPRQASTDTQYFGPGTRLTVL.

The rearrangement joins TRBV25-1 to TRBJ2-2, with D tentatively TRBD1 (5 bases). Germline lookup yields CDR1 MGHDK and CDR2 SYGVNS. CDR3 length: 15 residues. V was shortened by 4 bases and J by 4 bases, with 13 bases between the two germline ends. The CDR3 here is CASSVGVGPTGELFF. In DNA, the CDR3 is TGTGCCAGCAGTGTCGGAGTGGGGCCCACCGGGGAGCTGTTTTTT.

CDR3 region: CASSLLQNTEAFF. The DNA of the CDR3 is TGTGCCAGCAGTTTGTTACAGAACACTGAAGCTTTCTTT. The chain combines TRBV27 with TRBJ1-1; D not resolved. This CDR3 has 13 residues. V was cut by 3 bases and J by 1 base, with 6 bases left in between. Per the germline V gene, CDR1 is MNHEY and CDR2 is SMNVEV (reference sequence).

This chain's CDR3 is CASSFKGAYEQYF. The CDR3 DNA reads TGTGCCAGCAGCTTTAAGGGTGCCTACGAGCAGTACTTC. The genes are TRBV11-3 and TRBJ2-7; no clear D gene. CDR3 length: 13 amino acids. V gave up 3 bases and J gave up 2 bases, with 8 bases separating them. Germline assignment: CDR1 SGHNT and CDR2 YENEEA.

V is TRBV7-9 and J is TRBJ2-1, with 14 bases lining up with TRBD2. The CDR3 has 16 amino acids. The V segment lost 5 bases and the J segment 8 bases; nucleotides outside the gene matches: 8. Per germline, CDR1 SEHNR and CDR2 FQNEAQ (reference sequence). The CDR3 bases are TGTGCCAGCAGCCCCCGGACTAGCGGGAGGAGGGATGAGCAGTTCTTC. This gives the protein CASSPRTSGRRDEQFF.

V is TRBV7-2 and J is TRBJ2-2; 9 positions agree with TRBD1. This CDR3 has 16 amino acids. The germline V gene has CDR1 SGHTA and CDR2 FQGNSA. V shed 3 bases and J 4 bases; nucleotides not matched to a gene: 6. This chain's CDR3 is CASSFGTGISTGELFF. Written as DNA, the CDR3 is TGTGCCAGCAGCTTTGGGACAGGGATAAGCACCGGGGAGCTGTTTTTT.

The chain joins TRBV7-2 to TRBJ2-7; 8 bases line up with TRBD1. The V and J ends lost 4 bases and 4 bases, in that order; junction bases with no gene match: 6. The CDR3 loop spans 14 amino acids. CDR1 is SGHTA and CDR2 is FQGNSA in the germline V gene. The CDR3 region is CASSSTGGSYEQYF. The CDR3 DNA sequence: TGTGCCAGCAGCTCTACAGGGGGTAGTTACGAGCAGTACTTC. Complete variable domain (other parts from reference TRBV7-2 and TRBJ2-7): GAGVSQSPSNKVTEKGKDVELRCDPISGHTALYWYRQSLGQGLEFLIYFQGNSAPDKSGLPSDRFSAERTGGSVSTLTIQRTQQEDSAVYLCASSSTGGSYEQYFGPGTRLTVT.

The CDR3 is CASSGLAGEVGEQFF. Written as DNA, the CDR3 is TGTGCCAGCAGTGGACTAGCGGGAGAGGTAGGTGAGCAGTTCTTC. J is TRBJ2-1 and V is TRBV2; the match to TRBD2 covers 12 bases. The CDR3 is made up of 15 amino acids. Trimming cost V 4 bases and J 9 bases; bases outside gene matches: 7. Germline CDR1 and CDR2: SNHLY and FYNNEI.

The chain has TRBV9 and TRBJ1-2, with a possible D match to TRBD1 (6 bases). Trimming removed 4 bases at V and 1 base at J, with 14 bases between. Per germline, CDR1 SGDLS and CDR2 YYNGEE. This CDR3 is 15 amino acids long. The CDR3 here is CASSPQIGGNYGYTF. The CDR3 bases are TGTGCCAGCAGCCCCCAAATAGGGGGTAACTATGGCTACACCTTC. Drawing the rest from reference TRBV9 and TRBJ1-2, the complete variable domain is DSGVTQTPKHLITATGQRVTLRCSPRSGDLSVYWYQQSLDQGLQFLIQYYNGEERAKGNILERFSAQQFPDLHSELNLSSLELGDSALYFCASSPQIGGNYGYTFGSGTRLTVV.

The chain has TRBV10-1 and TRBJ2-3, with D uncertain. With 4 bases removed from V and 8 bases from J, the gap between germline ends came to 13 bases. CDR3 length equals 13 residues. The germline CDR1 and CDR2 sequences are WNHNN and SYGVQD (reference sequence). CDR3 sequence (DNA): TGCGCCAGCAGTGCAATGGGATCGAGTACGCAGTATTTT. This encodes CASSAMGSSTQYF.

V is TRBV5-1 and J is TRBJ2-7; the D gene is possibly TRBD2 (5 bases). This CDR3 contains 17 residues. Germline CDR1 reads SGHRS; CDR2 reads YFSETQ. Trimming shortened V by 0 bases and J by 1 base, and 17 bases separated the two germline ends. CDR3 sequence: CASSLDEVVGISYEQYF. CDR3 DNA: TGCGCCAGCAGCTTGGATGAGGTGGTCGGGATTTCCTACGAGCAGTACTTC.

This chain uses TRBV7-8 with TRBJ2-5; D remains unclear. V shed 5 bases and J shed 5 bases, with 18 bases lying between them. Germline loops: CDR1 SGHVS, CDR2 FQNEAQ. This CDR3 comprises 15 residues. CDR3 sequence: CASSTAEQPRETQYF. DNA of the CDR3: TGTGCCAGCAGCACAGCTGAACAGCCCAGGGAGACCCAGTACTTC.

The chain couples TRBV6-6 to TRBJ2-3, with D unclear. The CDR3 totals 12 residues. Trimming pared 2 bases from V and 4 bases from J, leaving 4 bases between. The germline V gene encodes CDR1 MNHNY and CDR2 SVGAGI (reference sequence). The chain's CDR3 is CASSYNADTQYF. The CDR3 DNA is TGTGCCAGCAGTTACAATGCAGATACGCAGTATTTT.

The genes are TRBV7-9 and TRBJ2-7; 11 positions match TRBD2. This CDR3 contains 16 residues. Germline lookup yields CDR1 SEHNR and CDR2 FQNEAQ (reference sequence). With 8 bases clipped from V and 4 bases from J, the junction kept 13 bases outside the gene matches. The CDR3 region has the DNA TGTGCCAGCGAGGGAGGGCTAGCGGGAGGTGTATACGAGCAGTACTTC. Amino acid sequence: CASEGGLAGGVYEQYF.

The chain uses TRBV6-1 and TRBJ2-3; no reliable D call. CDR1 and CDR2 from the germline V gene are MNHNS and SASEGT. The ends were cut back, 2 bases at V and 0 bases at J, with 9 bases in the middle. The CDR3 is made up of 15 amino acids. CDR3 residues: CASSERGFSTDTQYF. CDR3 in DNA: TGTGCCAGCAGTGAAAGAGGCTTTAGCACAGATACGCAGTATTTT.

The rearrangement links TRBV6-5 to TRBJ1-6; weak D call: TRBD1 (5 bases). This CDR3 has 12 residues. V was shortened by 6 bases and J by 12 bases, with 12 bases between the two germline ends. Germline V gene sequence: CDR1 MNHEY, CDR2 SVGAGI. CDR3 nucleotides: TGTGCCAGCAGGGGGCCCCTTCAACCCCTCCACTTT. Its protein product is CASRGPLQPLHF.

The rearrangement uses TRBV5-1 and TRBJ2-4; TRBD1 might be the D (8 bases). Germline values: CDR1 SGHRS, CDR2 YFSETQ. The CDR3 has 16 amino acids. The V end lost 4 bases, the J end lost 6 bases, and 20 bases lay between the germline ends. The CDR3 region is CASSLGQGGGRNIQYF. The CDR3 DNA is TGCGCCAGCAGCCTCGGACAGGGAGGGGGAAGAAACATTCAGTACTTC.

The chain is built from TRBV19 and TRBJ1-2; 7 nucleotides align to TRBD1. Trimming at V came to 1 base and at J to 2 bases, leaving 7 bases not matched to a gene. The CDR3 is made up of 16 amino acids. From germline, CDR1 is LNHDA and CDR2 SQIVND (reference sequence). The CDR3 bases are TGTGCCAGTAGTATAGGAGGCGCAGGGGGGAACTATGGCTACACCTTC. Its translation is CASSIGGAGGNYGYTF.

This clone was observed once. This chain links TRBV12-5 with TRBJ2-5, with 13 bases lining up with TRBD2. CDR3 length: 21 amino acids. Per germline, CDR1 LGHNT and CDR2 FRNRAP. V lost 3 bases, J lost 4 bases, and 20 bases stayed unmatched. The CDR3 is CASGFAPLRGLAGQDPETQYF. The CDR3 coding sequence is TGTGCTAGTGGTTTTGCCCCACTTCGGGGACTAGCGGGACAGGACCCAGAGACCCAGTACTTC.

The V and J genes are TRBV27 and TRBJ1-4; TRBD1 agrees at 8 bases. V trimming: 8 bases; J trimming: 2 bases; junction bases outside the gene matches: 4. Germline V gene lookup returns CDR1 MNHEY and CDR2 SMNVEV (reference sequence). This CDR3 contains 14 residues. The DNA of the CDR3 is TGTGCCAGCGGGTGGACAGGGACTAATGAAAAACTGTTTTTT. It is translated as CASGWTGTNEKLFF.

Here the CDR3 reads CASSLRTGGNEQFF. The CDR3 nucleotides read TGTGCCAGCAGCTTGCGGACAGGGGGCAATGAGCAGTTCTTC. This sequence joins TRBV7-2 and TRBJ2-1, with 10 bases lining up with TRBD1. Germline V gene data show CDR1 as SGHTA and CDR2 as FQGNSA. J lost 6 bases, V lost 3 bases, and 2 bases had no gene match. This CDR3 is built from 14 residues. The whole variable domain, remainder taken from reference TRBV7-2 and TRBJ2-1, is GAGVSQSPSNKVTEKGKDVELRCDPISGHTALYWYRQSLGQGLEFLIYFQGNSAPDKSGLPSDRFSAERTGGSVSTLTIQRTQQEDSAVYLCASSLRTGGNEQFFGPGTRLTVL.